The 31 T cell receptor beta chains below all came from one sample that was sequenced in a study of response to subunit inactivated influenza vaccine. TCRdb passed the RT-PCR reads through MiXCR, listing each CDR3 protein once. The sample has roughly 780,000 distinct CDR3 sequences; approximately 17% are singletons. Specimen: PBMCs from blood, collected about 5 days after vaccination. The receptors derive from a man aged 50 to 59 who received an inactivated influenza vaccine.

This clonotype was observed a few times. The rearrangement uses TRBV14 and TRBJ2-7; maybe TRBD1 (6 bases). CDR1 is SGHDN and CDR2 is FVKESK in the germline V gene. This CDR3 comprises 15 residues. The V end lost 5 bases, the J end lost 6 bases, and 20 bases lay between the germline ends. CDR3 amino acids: CASSDTGTYPLEQYF. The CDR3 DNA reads TGTGCCAGCAGCGATACCGGGACATACCCCCTCGAGCAGTACTTC.

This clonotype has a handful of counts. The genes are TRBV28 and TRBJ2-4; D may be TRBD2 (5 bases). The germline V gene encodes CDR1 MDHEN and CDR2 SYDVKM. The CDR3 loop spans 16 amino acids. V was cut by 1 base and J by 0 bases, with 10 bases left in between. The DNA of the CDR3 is TGTGCCAGCAGTTTATACGGCGGACTAGCCAAAAACATTCAGTACTTC. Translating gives CASSLYGGLAKNIQYF.

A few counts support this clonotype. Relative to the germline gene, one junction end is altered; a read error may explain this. In nucleotides, the CDR3 is TGTGCCAGCTCACCAACGGGAGACTCCGAGATCCAGTACTTC. It is translated as CASSPTGDSEIQYF. The chain couples TRBV18 to TRBJ2-5; D possibly corresponds to TRBD2 (6 bases). Germline V gene data show CDR1 as KGHSH and CDR2 as LQKENI. This CDR3 has 14 amino acids.

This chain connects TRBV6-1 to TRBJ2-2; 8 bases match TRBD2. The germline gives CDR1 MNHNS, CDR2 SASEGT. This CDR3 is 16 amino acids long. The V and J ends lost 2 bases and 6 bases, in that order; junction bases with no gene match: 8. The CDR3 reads CASSESPSGSAGELFF. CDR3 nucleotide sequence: TGTGCCAGCAGTGAATCGCCCAGCGGGAGTGCCGGGGAGCTGTTTTTT.

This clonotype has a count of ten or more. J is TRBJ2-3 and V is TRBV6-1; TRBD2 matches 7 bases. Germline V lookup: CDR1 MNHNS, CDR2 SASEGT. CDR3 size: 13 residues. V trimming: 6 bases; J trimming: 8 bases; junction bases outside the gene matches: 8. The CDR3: CASRPRTSATQYF. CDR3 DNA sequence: TGTGCCAGCAGGCCACGGACTAGTGCTACGCAGTATTTT.

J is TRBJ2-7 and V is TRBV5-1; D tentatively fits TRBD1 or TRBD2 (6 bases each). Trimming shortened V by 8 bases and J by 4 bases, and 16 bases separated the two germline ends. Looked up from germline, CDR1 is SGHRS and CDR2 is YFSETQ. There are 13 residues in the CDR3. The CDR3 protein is CASRRDNGYEQYF. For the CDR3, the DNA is TGCGCCAGTCGGCGGGACAATGGATACGAGCAGTACTTC. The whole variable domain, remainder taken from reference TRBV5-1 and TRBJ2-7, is KAGVTQTPRYLIKTRGQQVTLSCSPISGHRSVSWYQQTPGQGLQFLFEYFSETQRNKGNFPGRFSGRQFSNSRSEMNVSTLELGDSALYLCASRRDNGYEQYFGPGTRLTVT.

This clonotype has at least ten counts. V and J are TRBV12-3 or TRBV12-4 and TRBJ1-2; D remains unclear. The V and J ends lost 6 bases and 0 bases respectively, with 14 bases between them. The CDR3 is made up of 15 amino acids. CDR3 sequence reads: CASRAGRQANYGYTF. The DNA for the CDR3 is TGTGCCAGCAGGGCGGGGAGGCAGGCTAACTATGGCTACACCTTC.

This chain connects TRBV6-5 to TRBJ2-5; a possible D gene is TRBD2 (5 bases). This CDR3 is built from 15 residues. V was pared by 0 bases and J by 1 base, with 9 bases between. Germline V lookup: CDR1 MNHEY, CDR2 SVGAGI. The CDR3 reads CASSYSRGSQETQYF. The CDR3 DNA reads TGTGCCAGCAGTTACTCGCGAGGGTCCCAAGAGACCCAGTACTTC.

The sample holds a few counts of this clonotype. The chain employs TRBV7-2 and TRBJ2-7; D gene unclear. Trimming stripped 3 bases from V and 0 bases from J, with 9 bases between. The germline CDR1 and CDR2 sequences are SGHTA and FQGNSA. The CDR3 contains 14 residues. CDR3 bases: TGTGCCAGCAGCTTTAAGGACCCCTCCTACGAGCAGTACTTC. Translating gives CASSFKDPSYEQYF. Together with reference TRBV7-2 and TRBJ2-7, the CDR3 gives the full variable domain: GAGVSQSPSNKVTEKGKDVELRCDPISGHTALYWYRQSLGQGLEFLIYFQGNSAPDKSGLPSDRFSAERTGGSVSTLTIQRTQQEDSAVYLCASSFKDPSYEQYFGPGTRLTVT.

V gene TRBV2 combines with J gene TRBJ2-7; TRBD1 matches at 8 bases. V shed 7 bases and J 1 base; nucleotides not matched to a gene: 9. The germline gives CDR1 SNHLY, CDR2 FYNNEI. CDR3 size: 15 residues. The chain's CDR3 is CASKTGQGVSYEQYF. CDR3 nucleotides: TGTGCCAGCAAAACCGGACAGGGAGTTTCCTACGAGCAGTACTTC.

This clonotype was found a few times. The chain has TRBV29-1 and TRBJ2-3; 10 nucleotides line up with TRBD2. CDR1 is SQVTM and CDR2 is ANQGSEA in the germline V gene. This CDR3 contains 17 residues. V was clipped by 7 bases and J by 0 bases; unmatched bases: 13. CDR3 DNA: TGCAGCGAGACTAGCGGGCTAACTCGACAAAGCACAGATACGCAGTATTTT. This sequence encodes CSETSGLTRQSTDTQYF.

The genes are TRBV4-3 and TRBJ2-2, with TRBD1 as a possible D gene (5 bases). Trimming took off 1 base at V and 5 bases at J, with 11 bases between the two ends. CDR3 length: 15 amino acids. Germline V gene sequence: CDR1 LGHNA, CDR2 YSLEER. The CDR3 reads CASSQVKGMTGELFF. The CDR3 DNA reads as TGCGCCAGCAGCCAAGTAAAGGGGATGACCGGGGAGCTGTTTTTT.

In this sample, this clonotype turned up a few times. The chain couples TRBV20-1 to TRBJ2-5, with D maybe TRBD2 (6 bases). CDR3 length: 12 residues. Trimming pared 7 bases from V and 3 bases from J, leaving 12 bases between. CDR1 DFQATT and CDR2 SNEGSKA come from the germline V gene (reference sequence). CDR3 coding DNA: TGCAGTGTTACCGGGAGCAAAGAGACCCAGTACTTC. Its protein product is CSVTGSKETQYF.

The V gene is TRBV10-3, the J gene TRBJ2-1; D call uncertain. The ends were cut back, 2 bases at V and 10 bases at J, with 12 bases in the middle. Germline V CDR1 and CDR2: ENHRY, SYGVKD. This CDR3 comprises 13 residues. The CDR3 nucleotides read TGTGCCATCAGTGAGACACAGCAGGCCGAGCAGTTCTTC. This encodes CAISETQQAEQFF.

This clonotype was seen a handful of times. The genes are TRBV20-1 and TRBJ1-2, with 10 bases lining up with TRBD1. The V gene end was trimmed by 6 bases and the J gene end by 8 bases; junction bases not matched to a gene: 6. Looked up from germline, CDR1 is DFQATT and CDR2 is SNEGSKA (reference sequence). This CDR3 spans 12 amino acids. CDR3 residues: CSAQGTGDGYTF. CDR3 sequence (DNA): TGCAGTGCCCAAGGGACAGGGGACGGCTACACCTTC.

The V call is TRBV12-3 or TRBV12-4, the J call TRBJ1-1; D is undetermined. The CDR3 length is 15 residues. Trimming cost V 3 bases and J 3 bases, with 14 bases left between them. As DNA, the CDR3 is TGTGCCAGCAGTTTGGAGGGTATTTGGGACACTGAAGCTTTCTTT. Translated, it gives CASSLEGIWDTEAFF.

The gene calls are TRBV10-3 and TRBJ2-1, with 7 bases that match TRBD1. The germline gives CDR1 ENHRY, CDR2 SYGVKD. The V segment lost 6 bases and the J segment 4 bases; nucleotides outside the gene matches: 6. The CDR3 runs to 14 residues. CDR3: CAISRDSGYNEQFF. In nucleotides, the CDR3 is TGTGCCATCAGCCGGGACAGTGGTTACAATGAGCAGTTCTTC.

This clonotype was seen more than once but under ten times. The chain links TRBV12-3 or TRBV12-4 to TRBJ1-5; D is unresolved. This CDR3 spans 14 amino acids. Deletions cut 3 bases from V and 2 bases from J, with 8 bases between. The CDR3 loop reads CASSFRAGNQPQHF. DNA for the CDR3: TGTGCCAGCAGTTTTCGGGCAGGCAATCAGCCCCAGCATTTT.

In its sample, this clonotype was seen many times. CDR3 DNA sequence: TGTGCCAGCAGCTTAACCAAGGAAGAGACCCAGTACTTC. It is translated as CASSLTKEETQYF. V usage is TRBV7-3 and J usage is TRBJ2-5; D ambiguous. Looked up from germline, CDR1 is SGHTA and CDR2 is FQGTGA. V was cut by 0 bases and J by 3 bases, with 5 bases left in between. This CDR3 region has 13 residues.

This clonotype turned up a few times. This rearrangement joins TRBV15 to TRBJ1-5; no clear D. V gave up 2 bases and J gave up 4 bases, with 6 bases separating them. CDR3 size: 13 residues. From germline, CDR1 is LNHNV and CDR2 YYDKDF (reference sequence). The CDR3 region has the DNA TGTGCCACCAGCAGACTAAAAAATCAGCCCCAGCATTTT. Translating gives CATSRLKNQPQHF.

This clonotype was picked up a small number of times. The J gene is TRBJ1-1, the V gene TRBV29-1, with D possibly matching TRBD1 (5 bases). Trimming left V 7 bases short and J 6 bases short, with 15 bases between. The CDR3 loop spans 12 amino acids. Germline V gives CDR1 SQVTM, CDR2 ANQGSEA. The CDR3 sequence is CSGGGEAAEAFF. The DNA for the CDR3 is TGCAGCGGGGGCGGGGAAGCGGCTGAAGCTTTCTTT.

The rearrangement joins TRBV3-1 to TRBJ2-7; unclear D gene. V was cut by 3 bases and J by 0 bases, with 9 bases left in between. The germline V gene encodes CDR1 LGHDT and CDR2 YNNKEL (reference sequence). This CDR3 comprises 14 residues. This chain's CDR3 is CASSHLRSSYEQYF. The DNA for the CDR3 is TGTGCCAGCAGCCACCTCAGGAGCTCCTACGAGCAGTACTTC.

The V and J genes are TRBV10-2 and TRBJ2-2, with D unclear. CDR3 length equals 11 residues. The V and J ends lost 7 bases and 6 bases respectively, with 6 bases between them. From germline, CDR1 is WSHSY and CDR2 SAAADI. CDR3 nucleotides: TGCGCCAGCAAAGACCCCGGGGAGCTGTTTTTT. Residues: CASKDPGELFF.

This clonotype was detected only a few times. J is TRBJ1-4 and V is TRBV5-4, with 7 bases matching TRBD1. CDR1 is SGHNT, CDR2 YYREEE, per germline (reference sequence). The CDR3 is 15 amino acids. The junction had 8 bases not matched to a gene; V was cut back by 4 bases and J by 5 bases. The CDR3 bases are TGTGCCAGCAGCCCATCGACAGGGTCCAATGAAAAACTGTTTTTT. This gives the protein CASSPSTGSNEKLFF.

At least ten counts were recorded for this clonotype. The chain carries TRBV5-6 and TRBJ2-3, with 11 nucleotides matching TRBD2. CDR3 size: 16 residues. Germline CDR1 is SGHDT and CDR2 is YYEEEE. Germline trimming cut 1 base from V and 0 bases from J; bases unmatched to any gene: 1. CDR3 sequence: CASSLRLAGSTDTQYF. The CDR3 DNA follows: TGTGCCAGCAGCTTGCGACTAGCGGGGAGCACAGATACGCAGTATTTT.

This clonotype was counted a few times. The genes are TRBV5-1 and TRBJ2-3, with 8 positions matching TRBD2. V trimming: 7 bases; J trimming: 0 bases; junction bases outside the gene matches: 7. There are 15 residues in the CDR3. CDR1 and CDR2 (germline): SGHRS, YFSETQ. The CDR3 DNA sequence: TGCGCCAGCTCCGAACGCGGGGGGAGCACAGATACGCAGTATTTT. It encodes CASSERGGSTDTQYF.

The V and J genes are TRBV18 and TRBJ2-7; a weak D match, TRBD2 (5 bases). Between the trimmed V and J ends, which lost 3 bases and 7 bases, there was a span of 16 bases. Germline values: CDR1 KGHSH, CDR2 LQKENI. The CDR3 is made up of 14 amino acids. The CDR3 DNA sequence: TGTGCCAGCTCACCTCCGGCGGGCTCGGGGGAGCAGTACTTC. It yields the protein CASSPPAGSGEQYF.

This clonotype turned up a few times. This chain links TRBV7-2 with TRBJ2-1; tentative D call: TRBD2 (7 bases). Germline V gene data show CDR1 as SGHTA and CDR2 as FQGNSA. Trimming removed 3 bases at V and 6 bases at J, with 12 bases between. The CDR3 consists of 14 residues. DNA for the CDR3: TGTGCCAGCAGCTTTGGGGGGGCTAGCAATGAGCAGTTCTTC. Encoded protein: CASSFGGASNEQFF.

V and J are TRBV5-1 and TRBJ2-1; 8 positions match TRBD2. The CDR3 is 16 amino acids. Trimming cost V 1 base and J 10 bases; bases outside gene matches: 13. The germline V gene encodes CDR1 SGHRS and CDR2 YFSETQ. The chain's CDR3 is CASSLSLGGGSREQFF. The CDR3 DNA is TGCGCCAGCAGCTTGAGCCTGGGCGGGGGGTCTAGGGAGCAGTTCTTC.

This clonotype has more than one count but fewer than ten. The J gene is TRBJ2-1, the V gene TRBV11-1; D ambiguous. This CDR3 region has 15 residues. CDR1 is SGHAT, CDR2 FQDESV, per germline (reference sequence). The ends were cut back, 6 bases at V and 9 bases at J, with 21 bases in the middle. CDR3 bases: TGTGCCAGCAGAAAAGCAGATATAATCCGCAGTGAGCAGTTCTTC. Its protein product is CASRKADIIRSEQFF. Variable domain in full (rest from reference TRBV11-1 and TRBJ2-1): EAEVAQSPRYKITEKSQAVAFWCDPISGHATLYWYRQILGQGPELLVQFQDESVVDDSQLPKDRFSAERLKGVDSTLKIQPAELGDSAMYLCASRKADIIRSEQFFGPGTRLTVL.

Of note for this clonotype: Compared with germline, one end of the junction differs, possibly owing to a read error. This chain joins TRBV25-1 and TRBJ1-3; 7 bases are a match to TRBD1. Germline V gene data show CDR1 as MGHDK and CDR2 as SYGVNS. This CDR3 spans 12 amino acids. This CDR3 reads CASSEWGGTARF. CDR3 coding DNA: TGTGCCAGCAGTGAATGGGGGGGGACAGCGCGTTTT.